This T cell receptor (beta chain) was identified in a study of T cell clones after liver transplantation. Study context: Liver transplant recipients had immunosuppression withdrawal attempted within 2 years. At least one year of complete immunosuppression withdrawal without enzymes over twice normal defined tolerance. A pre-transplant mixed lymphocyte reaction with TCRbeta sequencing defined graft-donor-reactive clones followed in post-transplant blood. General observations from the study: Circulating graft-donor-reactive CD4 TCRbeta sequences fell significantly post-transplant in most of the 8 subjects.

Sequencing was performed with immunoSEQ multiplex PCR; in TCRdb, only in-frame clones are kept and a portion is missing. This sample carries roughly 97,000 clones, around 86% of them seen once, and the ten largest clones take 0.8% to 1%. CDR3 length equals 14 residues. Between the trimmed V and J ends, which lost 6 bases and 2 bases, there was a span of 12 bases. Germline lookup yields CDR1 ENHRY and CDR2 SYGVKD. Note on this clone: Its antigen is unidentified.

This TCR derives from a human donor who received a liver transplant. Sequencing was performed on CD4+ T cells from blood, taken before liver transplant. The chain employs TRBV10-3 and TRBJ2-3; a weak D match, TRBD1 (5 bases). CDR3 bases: TGTGCCATCAGCGAAGGACATCCCACAGATACGCAGTATTTT. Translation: CAISEGHPTDTQYF.